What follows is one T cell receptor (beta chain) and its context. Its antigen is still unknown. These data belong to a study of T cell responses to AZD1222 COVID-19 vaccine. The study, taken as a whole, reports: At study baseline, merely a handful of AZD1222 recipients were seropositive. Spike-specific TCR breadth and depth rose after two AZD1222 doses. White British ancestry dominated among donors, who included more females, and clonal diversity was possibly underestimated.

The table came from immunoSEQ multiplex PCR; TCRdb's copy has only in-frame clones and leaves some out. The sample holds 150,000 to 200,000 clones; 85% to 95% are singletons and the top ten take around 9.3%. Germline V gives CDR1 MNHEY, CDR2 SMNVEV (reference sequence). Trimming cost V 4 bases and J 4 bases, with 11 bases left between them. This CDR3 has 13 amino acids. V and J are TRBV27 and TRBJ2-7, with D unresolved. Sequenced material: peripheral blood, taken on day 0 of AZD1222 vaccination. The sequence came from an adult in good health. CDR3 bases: TGTGCCAGCAGTTCCCCCCCCCGATACGAGCAGTACTTC. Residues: CASSSPPRYEQYF.